The TCR beta chain under discussion was sequenced for a study of blood T cell repertoires in COVID-19 (dated by TCRdb to 2019 to 2021). Study-wide context: Samples covering the acute and convalescent phases of COVID-19 were provided by collaborators in the United States, Italy and Spain. The repertoires were released in a freely available public database meant as a resource for research on the immune response to SARS-CoV-2. The material from the prospective study consisted of cDNA or gDNA derived from T cells, B-cell-depleted T cells, or PBMCs. Where available, HLA class I and class II types were taken from metadata supplied by the sample provider and were not determined by assay-based typing. Sample metadata almost always included a de-identified subject ID, COVID-19 status, age in years and sex. Subjects who had been exposed to COVID-19, were actively infected with it, or had recovered from it provided the deeply sampled blood TCRbeta repertoires that made up the dataset. The samples were drawn from the first 160 participants of the ongoing ImmuneRACE study and from about 1,200 subjects provided by 6 global collaborators. Study-wide conclusions, independent of this receptor: The amount of clinical and demographic metadata varied by source and participant and was provided uncurated.

About this clone: What this receptor recognizes is not known. No quality values exist for individual bases; no much larger clone is one base distant.

Each collaborating institution followed its own protocols to collect whole blood in K2EDTA tubes. For TCRbeta analysis, collaborators shipped samples in one of three forms: frozen whole blood, isolated PBMCs, or DNA extracted from either of those sample types. Inclusive of the bounding cysteine and phenylalanine, the CDR3 is 14 residues long. Here the CDR3 DNA is all that survives: 42 bases in frame from base 1. CDR1 and CDR2 are read off the germline V gene as SGHRS and YFSETQ. Relative to germline, V is 0 bases shorter and J is 5 bases shorter, with 12 bases between their ends. TCRbeta CDR3 regions were amplified from genomic DNA using the immunoSEQ Assay, a bias-controlled multiplex PCR. As for the original processing: Nucleated cell counts per sample were estimated from amplification of reference gene primers within the assay. To quantify the absolute abundance of each unique TCRbeta CDR3 rearrangement, sequence reads were collapsed and filtered. Productive Simpson clonality was computed per sample as the square root of Simpson's diversity index over productive rearrangements. Entries here come from immuneACCESS through TCRdb and include only in-frame sequences with V and J called. Some clones fail to appear in such tables; in the studies checked, an unresolved V gene covers under half of the shortfall, and the cause of the remainder is unknown. The V and J calls and clone size come from that table; D and trimming were worked out from the DNA. Recorded for this sample are more than 60,000 clones; roughly four fifths of them occurred a single time. About 10% of the sample lies in the top ten.

The TCR was taken from a man between 60 and 75 years old with acute or convalescent COVID-19. Specimen: peripheral blood. This chain joins TRBV5-1 to TRBJ2-7, with the D gene call left open. The CDR3 region: CASSLDPSSDEQYF. The DNA reads TGCGCCAGCAGCTTGGACCCTTCTTCGGACGAGCAGTACTTC.